These 29 T cell receptor beta chains were all obtained from the same sample, sequenced in a study of identical twins. TCRdb re-called the 5' RACE reads with MiXCR, one entry per CDR3 protein. The table includes approximately 620,000 distinct CDR3 sequences, less than 10% detected once. The sample was also linked to a second study, of yellow fever vaccine responses in identical twins.

The material sequenced was PBMCs. All receptors derive from a woman younger than 35 in good health.

The V gene is TRBV20-1, the J gene TRBJ2-5, with a possible D match to TRBD2 (6 bases). This CDR3 region has 13 residues. The V and J ends lost 6 bases and 4 bases respectively, with 15 bases between them. Germline-derived CDR1 and CDR2 are DFQATT and SNEGSKA (reference sequence). The CDR3 spells CSARDSQGETQYF. The CDR3 DNA sequence: TGCAGTGCAAGGGACTCCCAAGGAGAGACCCAGTACTTC.

This clonotype was detected many times. The V gene is TRBV5-6, the J gene TRBJ1-1, with TRBD1 as a possible D gene (5 bases). Germline V CDR1 and CDR2: SGHDT, YYEEEE. Trimming removed 3 bases from V and 6 bases from J, with 24 bases in between. The CDR3 has 17 amino acids. This chain's CDR3 is CASSSLGRGVRIPEAFF. CDR3 DNA: TGTGCCAGCAGCTCCCTTGGGAGGGGAGTTCGGATCCCTGAAGCTTTCTTT. Full variable domain (missing parts from reference TRBV5-6 and TRBJ1-1): DAGVTQSPTHLIKTRGQQVTLRCSPKSGHDTVSWYQQALGQGPQFIFQYYEEEERQRGNFPDRFSGHQFPNYSSELNVNALLLGDSALYLCASSSLGRGVRIPEAFFGQGTRLTVV.

This clonotype was detected only a few times. The rearrangement uses TRBV28 and TRBJ2-5; D is unclear. The CDR3 loop spans 13 amino acids. Germline V gene lookup returns CDR1 MDHEN and CDR2 SYDVKM. V lost 2 bases, J lost 3 bases, and 7 bases lay in between. DNA of the CDR3: TGTGCCAGCAGTTTACTTATTAAAGAGACCCAGTACTTC. Its translation is CASSLLIKETQYF.

The chain joins TRBV7-9 to TRBJ2-2; 7 bases are a match to TRBD1. Trimming removed 5 bases from V and 1 base from J; junction bases left unmatched: 10. CDR1 and CDR2 (germline): SEHNR, FQNEAQ (reference sequence). CDR3 size: 17 residues. The CDR3: CASSKSTGARNTGELFF. In nucleotides, the CDR3 is TGTGCCAGCAGCAAAAGCACAGGGGCACGGAACACCGGGGAGCTGTTTTTT.

The sample holds a few counts of this clonotype. V gene TRBV11-2 combines with J gene TRBJ2-3; 9 bases are a match to TRBD1. This CDR3 contains 14 residues. V trimming: 3 bases; J trimming: 5 bases; junction bases outside the gene matches: 3. Looked up from germline, CDR1 is SGHAT and CDR2 is FQNNGV. CDR3: CASSFWTGEDTQYF. Here the CDR3 DNA reads TGTGCCAGCAGCTTCTGGACAGGGGAAGATACGCAGTATTTT. The full variable domain, rest sourced from reference TRBV11-2 and TRBJ2-3, is EAGVAQSPRYKIIEKRQSVAFWCNPISGHATLYWYQQILGQGPKLLIQFQNNGVVDDSQLPKDRFSAERLKGVDSTLKIQPAKLEDSAVYLCASSFWTGEDTQYFGPGTRLTVL.

This clonotype was detected many times. The V and J genes are TRBV29-1 and TRBJ2-3; unclear D gene. The germline V gene encodes CDR1 SQVTM and CDR2 ANQGSEA. The CDR3 has 12 amino acids. Deletions cut 1 base from V and 0 bases from J, with 2 bases between. CDR3 loop: CSVEGSTDTQYF. The CDR3 DNA is TGCAGCGTTGAAGGCAGCACAGATACGCAGTATTTT.

This clonotype has at least ten counts. This chain links TRBV7-3 with TRBJ2-1; 9 bases match TRBD2. The CDR3 runs to 15 residues. From germline, CDR1 is SGHTA and CDR2 FQGTGA. After removal of 4 bases from V and 1 base from J, the junction contained 2 bases not matched to a gene. The CDR3 region is CASSSSGGSYNEQFF. As DNA, the CDR3 is TGTGCCAGCAGCTCCAGCGGGGGGTCCTACAATGAGCAGTTCTTC.

This clonotype was seen a handful of times. This rearrangement joins TRBV27 to TRBJ2-1; TRBD2 matches at 14 bases. V lost 1 base and J lost 1; bases outside the gene matches: 9. Germline values: CDR1 MNHEY, CDR2 SMNVEV (reference sequence). The CDR3 spans 20 residues. CDR3 DNA: TGTGCCAGCAGTTTATTGGGACTAGCGGGAGCCCAGAAGTCCTACAATGAGCAGTTCTTC. It codes for CASSLLGLAGAQKSYNEQFF.

This clonotype has just a few counts. The chain joins TRBV4-1 to TRBJ2-1; no reliable D call. With 2 bases removed from V and 10 bases from J, the gap between germline ends came to 9 bases. In germline, CDR1 is MGHRA, CDR2 YSYEKL. This CDR3 has 12 residues. Here the CDR3 DNA reads TGCGCCAGCAGCCAAATACAAGGGGAGCAGTTCTTC. Translating it yields CASSQIQGEQFF.

This clonotype has only a few counts. The rearrangement links TRBV27 to TRBJ2-7; D is ambiguous. V was cut by 10 bases and J by 1 base, with 11 bases left in between. Per germline, CDR1 MNHEY and CDR2 SMNVEV (reference sequence). The CDR3 is 12 amino acids. The CDR3 DNA sequence: TGTGCCACCATGTCGGGTTCCTACGAGCAGTACTTC. Protein: CATMSGSYEQYF.

This clonotype has ten or more counts. The V gene is TRBV20-1, the J gene TRBJ2-1; D uncertain. Germline CDR1 DFQATT, CDR2 SNEGSKA (reference sequence). Trimming removed 6 bases at V and 3 bases at J, with 18 bases between. The CDR3 length is 15 residues. DNA for the CDR3: TGCAGTGCCTCTAATACCCAGAACTTCTACAATGAGCAGTTCTTC. This gives the protein CSASNTQNFYNEQFF.

The V gene is TRBV3-1, the J gene TRBJ1-5; D is uncertain. From germline, CDR1 is LGHDT and CDR2 YNNKEL (reference sequence). Deletions cut 1 base from V and 5 bases from J, with 6 bases between. The CDR3 covers 13 residues. The CDR3 nucleotides are TGTGCCAGCAGCCAAGTCCACGATCAGCCCCAGCATTTT. Amino acid sequence: CASSQVHDQPQHF.

This clonotype came up many times. This sequence joins TRBV12-3 or TRBV12-4 and TRBJ2-3; TRBD1 is a possible D gene (5 bases). This CDR3 spans 14 amino acids. Trimming pared 3 bases from V and 2 bases from J, leaving 9 bases between. The CDR3 region is CASSLDTYTDTQYF. DNA for the CDR3: TGTGCCAGCAGTTTGGACACCTACACAGATACGCAGTATTTT.

This clonotype has at least ten counts. The V call is TRBV7-9, the J call TRBJ2-7; 7 bases align to TRBD1. Per the germline V gene, CDR1 is SEHNR and CDR2 is FQNEAQ (reference sequence). This CDR3 contains 14 residues. J gave up 2 bases and V 4 bases, and 5 bases lay outside the gene matches. The CDR3 bases are TGTGCCAGCAGCTACCTGGACAGGACCTACGAGCAGTACTTC. Protein: CASSYLDRTYEQYF.

This clonotype has at least ten counts. The chain has TRBV12-3 or TRBV12-4 and TRBJ2-7; D perhaps matches TRBD1 (6 bases). This CDR3 has 13 residues. The germline V and J ends were trimmed by 5 bases and 8 bases, with 16 bases remaining between them. The CDR3 nucleotides are TGTGCCAGCAGTACCAAAAACAGGGTTCAGCAGTACTTC. Translated, it gives CASSTKNRVQQYF.

This clonotype was seen more than once but under ten times. This rearrangement joins TRBV6-5 to TRBJ2-1; possibly TRBD2 for D (5 bases). CDR1 is MNHEY, CDR2 SVGAGI, per germline. The length of the CDR3 is 14 residues. Trimming took 0 bases from V and 8 from J, leaving 11 bases between them. The chain's CDR3 is CASSYSSGYDEQFF. The DNA of the CDR3 is TGTGCCAGCAGTTACTCTTCGGGGTACGATGAGCAGTTCTTC.

The gene calls are TRBV5-6 and TRBJ2-1; 11 bases line up with TRBD2. V was clipped by 2 bases and J by 6 bases; unmatched bases: 4. The CDR3 is 15 amino acids. Germline-derived CDR1 and CDR2 are SGHDT and YYEEEE. The CDR3 DNA sequence: TGTGCCAGCAGCTTCGGGACTAGCGGACTCAATGAGCAGTTCTTC. It yields the protein CASSFGTSGLNEQFF.

This clonotype was counted between two and nine times. The CDR3 DNA is TGTGCCAGCAGCTTAGTAGGCGGGGCGTGGGAGACCCAGTACTTC. It codes for CASSLVGGAWETQYF. The chain employs TRBV11-2 and TRBJ2-5, with D possibly TRBD2 on 6 matching bases. Trimming pared 1 base from V and 5 bases from J, leaving 14 bases between. The CDR3 is made up of 15 amino acids. In germline, CDR1 is SGHAT, CDR2 FQNNGV.

The chain links TRBV6-2 or TRBV6-3 to TRBJ1-2, with 8 bases fitting TRBD1. Per the germline V gene, CDR1 is MNHEY and CDR2 is SVGEGT. The CDR3 totals 11 residues. Trimming took 11 bases from V and 4 from J; bases not matched to a gene: 3. The CDR3 reads CAGGTGYGYTF. The CDR3 DNA reads TGTGCCGGCGGGACAGGCTATGGCTACACCTTC.

This clonotype was counted a few times. This rearrangement joins TRBV30 to TRBJ2-2, with TRBD2 matching 13 bases. V was clipped by 7 bases and J by 6 bases; unmatched bases: 11. The germline gives CDR1 GTSNPN, CDR2 SVGIG (reference sequence). This CDR3 contains 16 residues. This chain's CDR3 is CASPGLAGFGAGELFF. The CDR3 nucleotides read TGTGCCTCTCCGGGACTAGCGGGATTCGGGGCCGGGGAGCTGTTTTTT.

This clonotype has more than one count but fewer than ten. The chain combines TRBV11-2 with TRBJ2-2, with a tentative D call TRBD1 (6 bases). V was pared by 8 bases and J by 1 base, with 14 bases between. CDR1 and CDR2 (germline): SGHAT, FQNNGV. CDR3 length: 15 residues. The CDR3 DNA reads TGTGCCAGCCACACCTGGGGACAGAACACCGGGGAGCTGTTTTTT. Its protein is CASHTWGQNTGELFF.

This clonotype was observed a handful of times. The chain carries TRBV4-1 and TRBJ2-3; 11 positions match TRBD1. The CDR3 consists of 18 residues. Per germline, CDR1 MGHRA and CDR2 YSYEKL. V lost 1 base to trimming and J lost 5 bases; unmatched junction nucleotides: 11. In DNA form, the CDR3 reads TGCGCCAGCAGCCAAGCCGCCGGGACAGGGGGAGGAAGAGATACGCAGTATTTT. Encoded protein: CASSQAAGTGGGRDTQYF.

The chain links TRBV7-2 to TRBJ2-5, with 8 positions matching TRBD2. V shed 3 bases, J shed 2 bases, and the junction held 11 bases outside the gene matches. The CDR3 runs to 17 residues. Germline V gene lookup returns CDR1 SGHTA and CDR2 FQGNSA. CDR3 in DNA: TGTGCCAGCAGCTTCGGCCAGCGGGGGCTAATACAAGAGACCCAGTACTTC. Translated, it gives CASSFGQRGLIQETQYF.

The rearrangement joins TRBV7-9 to TRBJ2-1, with 7 bases that match TRBD2. The ends lost 7 bases at V and 7 bases at J; junction bases unmatched: 7. The CDR3 consists of 13 residues. The germline V gene has CDR1 SEHNR and CDR2 FQNEAQ (reference sequence). CDR3 nucleotide sequence: TGTGCCAGCACCGAACTAGCGAGTAATGAGCAGTTCTTC. Translation: CASTELASNEQFF.

V is TRBV5-1 and J is TRBJ2-4, with 9 bases lining up with TRBD2. V lost 3 bases to trimming and J lost 0 bases; unmatched junction nucleotides: 7. Germline CDR1 is SGHRS and CDR2 is YFSETQ. The CDR3 spans 17 residues. In nucleotides, the CDR3 is TGCGCCAGCAGCTCGATAGCGGGGGAACTAGCCAAAAACATTCAGTACTTC. It codes for CASSSIAGELAKNIQYF.

The J gene is TRBJ2-4, the V gene TRBV7-2; D is unclear. Between the trimmed V and J ends, which lost 0 bases and 0 bases, there was a span of 9 bases. This CDR3 is 16 amino acids long. Germline V gene lookup returns CDR1 SGHTA and CDR2 FQGNSA. The CDR3 DNA is TGTGCCAGCAGCTTAGCGGAGCTGCTAGCCAAAAACATTCAGTACTTC. Protein sequence: CASSLAELLAKNIQYF.

This sequence joins TRBV21-1 and TRBJ2-7; whether TRBD1, the table's D call, matches the DNA was not checked. TRBV21-1 is deemed a pseudogene. This CDR3 has 17 amino acids. CDR3 in DNA: TGTGCCAGCAGCAAATTTCCAGGACCACTGCGCCGCTACGAGCAGTACTTC. Its translation: CASSKFPGPLRRYEQYF.

The chain recombines TRBV3-1 with TRBJ2-3, with D perhaps matching TRBD2 (6 bases). CDR3 length equals 16 residues. Per the germline V gene, CDR1 is LGHDT and CDR2 is YNNKEL (reference sequence). Trimming removed 8 bases from V and 1 base from J, with 19 bases in between. The CDR3 DNA sequence: TGTGCCAGCGGGACCGGGGGAGTTGAAGGCACAGATACGCAGTATTTT. Amino acids: CASGTGGVEGTDTQYF.

The sample holds a few counts of this clonotype. V and J are TRBV24-1 and TRBJ2-7; tentatively, D is TRBD1 (6 bases). The CDR3 runs 16 residues. V lost 4 bases, J lost 3 bases, and 18 bases lay in between. The germline V gene has CDR1 KGHDR and CDR2 SFDVKD. DNA for the CDR3: TGTGCCACCAGTGAAGGCGTCCGGGACACCGACTACGAGCAGTACTTC. It codes for CATSEGVRDTDYEQYF.